The clone carrying this T cell receptor beta chain was counted a single time. This specimen belongs to a study of blood T cell repertoires in COVID-19. Study overall: Collection of acute and convalescent COVID-19 samples took place in the United States, Italy and Spain.

In the authors' workflow: Estimated nucleated cell counts came from reference gene primer amplification. Assay used: immunoSEQ multiplex PCR; TCRdb lists only in-frame clones, some missing. D and trimming were read from the DNA, whereas the V and J calls and clone size are those reported in that table. Of about 300,000 clones listed, 89% are singletons. The CDR3 has 18 amino acids. Per germline, CDR1 MDHEN and CDR2 SYDVKM. J lost 13 bases, V lost 3 bases, and 20 bases had no gene match. Enrolment of Seattle patients took place during active infection, and they were followed longitudinally. The rearrangement joins TRBV28 to TRBJ1-6, with 8 bases aligning to TRBD1. This TCR came from a woman aged 30 to 39 with COVID-19, enrolled during active disease. The sequenced sample was peripheral blood. The CDR3 loop is CASSFYTDRTGSTTPLHF. The CDR3 nucleotides are TGTGCCAGCAGTTTCTATACCGACAGGACAGGGTCCACAACGCCCCTCCACTTT.